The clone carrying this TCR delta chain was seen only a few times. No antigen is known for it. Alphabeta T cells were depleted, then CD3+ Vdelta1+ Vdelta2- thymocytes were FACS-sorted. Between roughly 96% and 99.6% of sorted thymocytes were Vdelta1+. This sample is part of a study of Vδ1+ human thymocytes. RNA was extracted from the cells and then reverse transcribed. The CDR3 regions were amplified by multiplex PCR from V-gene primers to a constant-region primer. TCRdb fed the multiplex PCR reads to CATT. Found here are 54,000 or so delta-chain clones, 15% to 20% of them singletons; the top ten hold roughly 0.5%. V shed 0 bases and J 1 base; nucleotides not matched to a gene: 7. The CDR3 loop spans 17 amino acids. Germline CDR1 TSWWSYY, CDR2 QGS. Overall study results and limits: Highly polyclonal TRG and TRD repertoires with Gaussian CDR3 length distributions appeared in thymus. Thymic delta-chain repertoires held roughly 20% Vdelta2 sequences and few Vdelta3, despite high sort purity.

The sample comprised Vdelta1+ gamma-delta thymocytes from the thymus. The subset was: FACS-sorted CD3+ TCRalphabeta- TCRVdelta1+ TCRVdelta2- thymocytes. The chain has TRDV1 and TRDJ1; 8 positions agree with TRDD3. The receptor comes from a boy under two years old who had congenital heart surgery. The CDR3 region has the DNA TGTGCTCTTGGGGAACTAATTTACTGGGGGCTCACCGATAAACTCATCTTT. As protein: CALGELIYWGLTDKLIF.